These T cell receptor beta chains were read from a single sample in a study of T cells after yellow fever vaccination. TCRdb independently ran MiXCR on the 5' RACE reads; one entry per CDR3 protein. The sample lists approximately 300,000 distinct CDR3 sequences, around 7% occurring once. Sequencing used PBMCs, obtained more than 35 days after the first yellow fever vaccination. These receptors all stem from a man aged 18 to 30 who received the YFV17D yellow fever vaccine. Each CDR3 is given with its conserved first and last residue. The D gene is left open where the match is weak. Size tells how often a clone was seen (once, few, many) or the class of an expanded clone, and some rows leave it out.

TRBJ1-5 NA NA TRBV20-1 TGCAGTGCTAGAGTCTTCGGACAAAGAGGTCAGCCCCAGCATTTT CSARVFGQRGQPQHF
TRBJ1-5 NA few TRBV2 TGTGCCAGCAGTCCGACACTTAGCAATCAGCCCCAGCATTTT CASSPTLSNQPQHF
TRBJ2-2 NA NA TRBV15 TGTGCCACCCACCCCGGTTCGGGACAAGGCACCGGGGAGCTGTTTTTT CATHPGSGQGTGELFF
TRBJ1-6 NA many TRBV6-2/TRBV6-3 TGTGCCAGCAGTCTCGAAATAAGGGTCGGTAATTCACCCCTCCACTTT CASSLEIRVGNSPLHF
TRBJ2-5 TRBD2 few TRBV7-8 TGTGCCAGCAGCCGCCCGACTAGCGGGGTGGAGACCCAGTACTTC CASSRPTSGVETQYF
TRBJ2-1 TRBD2 NA TRBV12-3/TRBV12-4 TGTGCCAGCAGAGAGAGCGGGGGGTTCTACAATGAGCAGTTCTTC CASRESGGFYNEQFF
TRBJ1-5 NA NA TRBV20-1 TGCAGTGCTAGAGATTATTCCAGAGACAATCAGCCCCAGCATTTT CSARDYSRDNQPQHF
TRBJ2-1 TRBD2 NA TRBV7-2 TGTGCCAGCAGCTCCCGGGGACTAGCTGCCAATGAGCAGTTCTTC CASSSRGLAANEQFF
TRBJ1-2 NA few TRBV6-1 TGTGCCAGCAGCCTCCCCGGCGGGGGGTATGGCTACACCTTC CASSLPGGGYGYTF
TRBJ2-2 TRBD2 many TRBV20-1 TGCAGTGCTAGAAGTAGCGGGGACACCGGGGAGCTGTTTTTT CSARSSGDTGELFF
TRBJ2-7 NA NA TRBV28 TGTGCCAGCAAGTGGCAGGGGCACACCTACGAGCAGTACTTC CASKWQGHTYEQYF
TRBJ2-3 TRBD1 many TRBV5-1 TGCGCCAGCAGCTGGGACAGTACTAGCACAGATACGCAGTATTTT CASSWDSTSTDTQYF
TRBJ2-2 TRBD1 NA TRBV6-1 TGTGCCAGCACCCACAGGGGCGGCGGGGAGCTGTTTTTT CASTHRGGGELFF
TRBJ2-3 NA NA TRBV12-3/TRBV12-4 TGTGCCAGCAGGCCCGGGCGCGGTAGCACAGATACGCAGTATTTT CASRPGRGSTDTQYF
TRBJ2-1 NA many TRBV24-1 TGTGCCACCAGTGCCCCACAGGACCGCGGGTGTAACAATGAGCAGTTCTTC CATSAPQDRGCNNEQFF
TRBJ2-1 NA many TRBV2 TGTGCCAGCAAGGGGGAGGGCGATGAGCAGTTCTTC CASKGEGDEQFF
TRBJ2-5 NA few TRBV3-1 TGTGCCAGCAGCCAAGATAAGGGCGCACTCCGCCGCCAAGAGACCCAGTACTTC CASSQDKGALRRQETQYF
TRBJ1-3 NA few TRBV11-2 TGTGCCAGCAGCTTATTTGCCCGGACGGAGTCCTCTGGAAACACCATATATTTT CASSLFARTESSGNTIYF
TRBJ2-1 TRBD2 many TRBV5-1 TGTGCCAGCAGCTTAGGACTAGCGGGGTACAATGAGCAGTTCTTC CASSLGLAGYNEQFF
TRBJ1-3 NA few TRBV21-1 TGTGCCAGCAGCGAAGGGGACAGGGTCTCTGGAAACACCATATATTTT CASSEGDRVSGNTIYF
TRBJ2-1 NA few TRBV5-6 TGTGCCAGCAGCCCTTTGGGCGGGGAGGAGTTCTTC CASSPLGGEEFF
TRBJ1-5 NA many TRBV18 TGTGCCAGCTCACCCGGACTTCGGGAGGGTCAGCCCCAGCATTTT CASSPGLREGQPQHF
TRBJ2-5 NA NA TRBV11-2 TGTGCCAGCAGCCCCCTGGGGTTTAACCAAGAGACCCAGTACTTC CASSPLGFNQETQYF
TRBJ1-1 NA NA TRBV25-1 TGTGCCAGCAGTATGGGAGGATACACTGAAGCTTTCTTT CASSMGGYTEAFF
TRBJ1-1 NA many TRBV4-1 TGCGCCAGCAGCCAAGAATGGGGGGAGACTGAAGCTTTCTTT CASSQEWGETEAFF
TRBJ1-6 NA NA TRBV7-9 TGTGCCAGCAGACCCGGGACACTTAGGGATTCACCCCTCCACTTT CASRPGTLRDSPLHF
TRBJ1-5 NA NA TRBV6-5 TGTGCCAGCAGTACCGACAGATATAGCAATCAGCCCCAGCATTTT CASSTDRYSNQPQHF
TRBJ1-5 TRBD1 few TRBV6-2/TRBV6-3 TGTGCCAGCAGCCGCGGGACAGCTTGGGGACAGCCCCAGCATTTT CASSRGTAWGQPQHF
TRBJ2-1 NA NA TRBV3-1 TGTGCCACCTGCAAAGGGTCCGGGACCGAATCCTACAATGAGCAGTTCTTC CATCKGSGTESYNEQFF
TRBJ2-7 NA NA TRBV7-9 TGTGCCAGCAGCTTGGCACAGAGAAGGTCCGAGCAGTACTTC CASSLAQRRSEQYF
TRBJ2-4 NA NA TRBV4-1 TGCGCCAGCAGCCAAGTTCCCACACTAGTAAGAAACATTCAGTACTTC CASSQVPTLVRNIQYF
TRBJ2-1 NA few TRBV12-3/TRBV12-4 TGTGCCAGCAGGGAGGGGACCTACAATGAGCAGTTCTTC CASREGTYNEQFF
TRBJ2-1 TRBD1 NA TRBV5-1 TGCGCCAGCAGCTTGGGGACAGGGTCAAGGAATGAGCAGTTCTTC CASSLGTGSRNEQFF
TRBJ2-7 TRBD1 NA TRBV14 TGTGCCAGCAGCCTCAACAGGGGAGAGCCCTACGAGCAGTACTTC CASSLNRGEPYEQYF
TRBJ1-3 TRBD1 NA TRBV7-2 TGTGCCAGCAGCTCGACAGGGCAGGGAAACACCATATATTTT CASSSTGQGNTIYF
TRBJ1-1 NA NA TRBV18 TGTGCCAGCTCACCAGACACGGCAATGAACACTGAAGCTTTCTTT CASSPDTAMNTEAFF